This T cell receptor (beta chain) was found in a study of metastatic and nonmetastatic thyroid tumors. From germline, CDR1 is KGHSH and CDR2 LQKENI. CDR3 size: 16 residues. V was pared by 0 bases and J by 2 bases, with 13 bases between. TCRdb re-analyzed the PCR reads using MiXCR. The sample lists 45,000 or so clones, about 4.2% occurring once. Thyroid surgery was preceded by no treatment in any patient. The clonotype comes from a female donor with papillary thyroid cancer or a benign thyroid nodule (not recorded which). Some clones in this sample may be carry-over from other donors' samples. The rearrangement links TRBV18 to TRBJ2-5; D could derive from TRBD1 or TRBD2 (5 bases each). Sequencing input: blood. The CDR3: CASSPPGYGGQETQYF. The CDR3 region has the DNA TGTGCCAGCTCACCACCGGGTTATGGGGGACAAGAGACCCAGTACTTC.